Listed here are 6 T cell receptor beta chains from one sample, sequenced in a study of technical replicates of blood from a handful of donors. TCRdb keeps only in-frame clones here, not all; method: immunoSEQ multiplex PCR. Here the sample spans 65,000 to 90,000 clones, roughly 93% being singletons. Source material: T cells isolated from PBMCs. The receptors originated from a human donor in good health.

CDR3 DNA: TGTGCCAGTTGGACAGGACCCCGAAACACCATATATTTT. Amino acids: CASWTGPRNTIYF. The chain couples TRBV19 to TRBJ1-3, with 7 nucleotides matching TRBD1. The V gene end was trimmed by 8 bases and the J gene end by 5 bases; junction bases not matched to a gene: 6. The CDR3 length is 13 residues. From germline, CDR1 is LNHDA and CDR2 SQIVND (reference sequence).

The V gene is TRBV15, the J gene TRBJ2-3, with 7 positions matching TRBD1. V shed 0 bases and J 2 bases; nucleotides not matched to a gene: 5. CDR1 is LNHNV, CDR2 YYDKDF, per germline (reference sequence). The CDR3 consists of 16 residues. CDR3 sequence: CATSRDRGQYTDTQYF. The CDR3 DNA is TGTGCCACCAGCAGAGACAGGGGACAGTACACAGATACGCAGTATTTT.

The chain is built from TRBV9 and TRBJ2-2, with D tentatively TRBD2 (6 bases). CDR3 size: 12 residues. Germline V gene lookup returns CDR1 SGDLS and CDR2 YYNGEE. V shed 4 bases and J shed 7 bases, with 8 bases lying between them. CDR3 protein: CASSPGGGELFF. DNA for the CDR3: TGTGCCAGCAGCCCCGGGGGCGGGGAGCTGTTTTTT.

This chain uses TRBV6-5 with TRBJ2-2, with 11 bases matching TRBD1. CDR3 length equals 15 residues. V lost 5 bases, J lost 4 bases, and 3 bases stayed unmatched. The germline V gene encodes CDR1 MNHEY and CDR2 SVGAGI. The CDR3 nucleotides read TGTGCCAGCAGTCCCGGGACAGGGGGCACCGGGGAGCTGTTTTTT. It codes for CASSPGTGGTGELFF.

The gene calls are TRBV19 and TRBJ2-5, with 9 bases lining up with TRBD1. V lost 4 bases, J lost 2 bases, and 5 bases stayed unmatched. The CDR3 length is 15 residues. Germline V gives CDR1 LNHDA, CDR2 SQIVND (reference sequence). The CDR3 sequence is CASSKGQGVQETQYF. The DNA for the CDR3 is TGTGCCAGTAGTAAGGGACAGGGTGTACAAGAGACCCAGTACTTC.

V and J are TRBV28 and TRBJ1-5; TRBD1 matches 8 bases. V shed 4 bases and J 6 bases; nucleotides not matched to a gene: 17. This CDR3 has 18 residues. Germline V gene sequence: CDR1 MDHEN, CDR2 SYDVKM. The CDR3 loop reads CASSSRAKMDRAGQPQHF. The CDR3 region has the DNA TGTGCCAGCAGTTCTCGGGCTAAGATGGACAGGGCTGGTCAGCCCCAGCATTTT.